These 19 T cell receptor beta chains were all obtained from the same sample, sequenced in a study of T cells in Graves' hyperthyroidism and ophthalmopathy (dated by TCRdb to the late 2010s). The protocol used for the library was multiplex PCR. The data were produced on an Illumina HiSeq 2000. The TCR beta CDR3 regions were amplified from RNA transcripts. For the first round of RT-PCR on the TCR CDR3, the HTBI primer set was used together with the Qiagen OneStep RT-PCR kit. The public reads were reprocessed in TCRdb via fastp at Q25 and MiXCR, keeping in-frame beta chains. Under each unique CDR3 protein, matching rows form one entry showing the most common genes and DNA. The sample table records more than 250,000 distinct CDR3 sequences; 13% to 15% of these occur just once. The ten largest clones capture about 30% of the sample. Sequences were obtained from blood. All receptors come from a woman in her forties or fifties with Graves' hyperthyroidism that later progressed to Graves' ophthalmopathy.

Worth noting for this clonotype: A much larger clone lies a single base off, so this may be a read error. V and J are TRBV11-2 and TRBJ1-1; tentatively, D is TRBD1 (5 bases). CDR1 SGHAT and CDR2 FQNNGV come from the germline V gene. CDR3 size: 12 residues. Trimming pared 7 bases from V and 5 bases from J, leaving 11 bases between. The CDR3 DNA sequence: TGTGCCAGCACCCAGGGTGCGACTGAAGCTTTCTTT. This sequence encodes CASTQGATEAFF.

This clonotype was observed at least ten times. This rearrangement joins TRBV28 to TRBJ1-1; unclear D gene. Per the germline V gene, CDR1 is MDHEN and CDR2 is SYDVKM. Trimming cost V 2 bases and J 1 base, with 11 bases left between them. The CDR3 runs to 15 residues. Written as DNA, the CDR3 is TGTGCCAGCAGTTTACGTCGGGGAGAGAACACTGAAGCTTTCTTT. Translated: CASSLRRGENTEAFF.

The chain is built from TRBV5-4 and TRBJ1-1, with unresolved D. The CDR3 sequence is 13 residues long. Germline V gene data show CDR1 as SGHNT and CDR2 as YYREEE (reference sequence). With 5 bases removed from V and 1 base from J, the gap between germline ends came to 9 bases. CDR3: CASRSTPNTEAFF. For the CDR3, the DNA is TGTGCCAGCAGATCTACTCCGAACACTGAAGCTTTCTTT.

The rearrangement joins TRBV28 to TRBJ2-3; tentatively, D is TRBD1 or TRBD2 (5 bases each). With 8 bases removed from V and 5 bases from J, the gap between germline ends came to 14 bases. From germline, CDR1 is MDHEN and CDR2 SYDVKM. The CDR3 contains 13 residues. The DNA for the CDR3 is TGTGCCAGCTCACCACCGGGGCGAGATACGCAGTATTTT. Protein product: CASSPPGRDTQYF.

This clonotype appeared many times. V is TRBV3-1 and J is TRBJ1-2; no definite D call. This CDR3 has 12 amino acids. CDR1 is LGHDT and CDR2 is YNNKEL in the germline V gene (reference sequence). Trimming stripped 1 base from V and 6 bases from J, with 6 bases between. CDR3 region: CASSQGSNGYTF. In nucleotides, the CDR3 is TGTGCCAGCAGCCAAGGCAGCAATGGCTACACCTTC.

This clonotype has more than one count but fewer than ten. V and J are TRBV6-1 and TRBJ2-7; 8 bases align to TRBD1. Looked up from germline, CDR1 is MNHNS and CDR2 is SASEGT. The V segment lost 7 bases and the J segment 5 bases; nucleotides outside the gene matches: 10. CDR3 length: 14 amino acids. CDR3 amino acids: CASIPGGFFHEQYF. DNA of the CDR3: TGTGCCAGCATTCCAGGGGGCTTCTTCCACGAGCAGTACTTC.

This clonotype has at least ten counts. The chain combines TRBV2 with TRBJ2-2; 9 bases match TRBD1. The CDR3 has 16 amino acids. The ends lost 6 bases at V and 0 bases at J; junction bases unmatched: 5. CDR1 is SNHLY, CDR2 FYNNEI, per germline. The CDR3, as DNA: TGTGCCAGCAGCGGAAGGACAGGGGCGAACACCGGGGAGCTGTTTTTT. This encodes CASSGRTGANTGELFF.

V usage is TRBV15 and J usage is TRBJ2-4; D is unresolved. The V gene lost 4 bases and the J gene lost 9 bases, with 13 bases spanning the gap. The CDR3 length is 13 residues. Germline CDR1 LNHNV, CDR2 YYDKDF (reference sequence). The CDR3 DNA is TGTGCCACCAGCACGCTCGAGGATCCCATTCAGTACTTC. Translating it yields CATSTLEDPIQYF. Supplemented by reference TRBV15 and TRBJ2-4, the full variable domain reads DAMVIQNPRYQVTQFGKPVTLSCSQTLNHNVMYWYQQKSSQAPKLLFHYYDKDFNNEADTPDNFQSRRPNTSFCFLDIRSPGLGDTAMYLCATSTLEDPIQYFGAGTRLSVL.

The chain links TRBV28 to TRBJ2-7; D tentatively fits TRBD1 or TRBD2 (6 bases each). CDR3 size: 16 residues. With 4 bases removed from V and 4 bases from J, the gap between germline ends came to 20 bases. In germline, CDR1 is MDHEN, CDR2 SYDVKM. This CDR3 is CASSWGAGGEGYEQYF. The CDR3 nucleotides are TGTGCCAGCAGTTGGGGGGCCGGGGGAGAGGGTTACGAGCAGTACTTC.

This clonotype has ten or more counts. The chain combines TRBV7-9 with TRBJ1-2; D gene uncertain. The length of the CDR3 is 13 residues. Trimming removed 4 bases at V and 7 bases at J, with 13 bases between. Germline assignment: CDR1 SEHNR and CDR2 FQNEAQ (reference sequence). The CDR3: CASSSVLGSGYTF. The CDR3 DNA is TGTGCCAGCAGCTCGGTGTTGGGCTCTGGCTACACCTTC. Based on the CDR3 plus reference TRBV7-9 and TRBJ1-2, the full variable domain is DTGVSQNPRHKITKRGQNVTFRCDPISEHNRLYWYRQTLGQGPEFLTYFQNEAQLEKSRLLSDRFSAERPKGSFSTLEIQRTEQGDSAMYLCASSSVLGSGYTFGSGTRLTVV.

The chain employs TRBV28 and TRBJ2-7; the D gene is possibly TRBD2 (6 bases). Per germline, CDR1 MDHEN and CDR2 SYDVKM. This CDR3 is 15 amino acids long. V was pared by 1 base and J by 1 base, with 11 bases between. DNA of the CDR3: TGTGCCAGCAGTTTATACGGGACTGCATCCTACGAGCAGTACTTC. Protein sequence: CASSLYGTASYEQYF. The whole variable domain, remainder taken from reference TRBV28 and TRBJ2-7, is DVKVTQSSRYLVKRTGEKVFLECVQDMDHENMFWYRQDPGLGLRLIYFSYDVKMKEKGDIPEGYSVSREKKERFSLILESASTNQTSMYLCASSLYGTASYEQYFGPGTRLTVT.

This clonotype was counted at least ten times. The chain carries TRBV5-1 and TRBJ2-7; tentatively, D is TRBD2 (6 bases). Germline V lookup: CDR1 SGHRS, CDR2 YFSETQ. This CDR3 contains 14 residues. V was shortened by 2 bases and J by 2 bases, with 11 bases between the two germline ends. The CDR3 region has the DNA TGCGCCAGCAGCTTTAATAGCGGACCCTACGAGCAGTACTTC. The encoded protein is CASSFNSGPYEQYF.

This clonotype came up many times. V gene TRBV27 combines with J gene TRBJ2-5, with D perhaps assigned TRBD1 or TRBD2 (6 bases each). The CDR3 runs to 16 residues. CDR1 is MNHEY and CDR2 is SMNVEV in the germline V gene (reference sequence). Trimming stripped 4 bases from V and 3 bases from J, with 18 bases between. CDR3 loop: CASSSPGGTSKETQYF. CDR3 nucleotides: TGTGCCAGCAGTTCACCAGGCGGGACATCCAAAGAGACCCAGTACTTC.

This clonotype was recorded at least ten times. CDR3 residues: CASSGVAGATDTQYF. CDR3 nucleotides: TGTGCCAGCAGTGGGGTAGCGGGAGCCACAGATACGCAGTATTTT. V usage is TRBV6-1 and J usage is TRBJ2-3; 9 bases map to TRBD2. The J segment lost 2 bases and the V segment lost 4 bases, leaving 4 bases of the junction unmatched. The CDR3 covers 15 residues. Germline-derived CDR1 and CDR2 are MNHNS and SASEGT.

This clonotype was seen many times. The chain couples TRBV18 to TRBJ2-1, with TRBD2 matching over 9 bases. V gave up 3 bases and J gave up 7 bases; unmatched junction bases: 4. The CDR3 runs to 14 residues. Germline V lookup: CDR1 KGHSH, CDR2 LQKENI. DNA of the CDR3: TGTGCCAGCTCACCGGGACTAGCCGAGAATGAGCAGTTCTTC. Translated: CASSPGLAENEQFF.

The rearrangement uses TRBV19 and TRBJ1-2; 7 positions match TRBD1. V gave up 3 bases and J gave up 6 bases; unmatched junction bases: 7. Germline-derived CDR1 and CDR2 are LNHDA and SQIVND (reference sequence). This CDR3 has 14 residues. CDR3 nucleotide sequence: TGTGCCAGTAGTATTTTTACAGGGGTTGATGGCTACACCTTC. It is translated as CASSIFTGVDGYTF.

V usage is TRBV11-1 and J usage is TRBJ2-3; perhaps TRBD1 as D (5 bases). V was cut by 1 base and J by 2 bases, with 10 bases left in between. The V gene's germline CDR1 is SGHAT and CDR2 FQDESV (reference sequence). This CDR3 has 15 amino acids. For the CDR3, the DNA is TGTGCCAGCAGCTTAGGTGGGGCTACCACAGATACGCAGTATTTT. It encodes CASSLGGATTDTQYF.

This clonotype showed up just a few times. The chain links TRBV7-2 to TRBJ1-2; D possibly corresponds to TRBD1 (6 bases). This CDR3 comprises 16 residues. The V gene's germline CDR1 is SGHTA and CDR2 FQGNSA. Trimming shortened V by 3 bases and J by 2 bases, and 16 bases separated the two germline ends. CDR3 region: CASSFFGGARNYGYTF. For the CDR3, the DNA is TGTGCCAGCAGCTTTTTCGGGGGCGCGAGGAACTATGGCTACACCTTC.

This clonotype was found many times. This chain joins TRBV28 and TRBJ1-1; D is undetermined. Germline loops: CDR1 MDHEN, CDR2 SYDVKM. The ends were cut back, 8 bases at V and 0 bases at J, with 19 bases in the middle. The CDR3 totals 16 residues. The CDR3 reads CASGHGGIGLNTEAFF. The CDR3 nucleotides are TGTGCCAGCGGCCATGGAGGCATCGGGCTGAACACTGAAGCTTTCTTT.